This TCR beta chain was sequenced for a study of blood T cell repertoires in COVID-19 (dated by TCRdb to the early 2020s). Broadly, across the study: Samples covering the acute and convalescent phases of COVID-19 were provided by collaborators in the United States, Italy and Spain. The material from the prospective study consisted of cDNA or gDNA derived from T cells, B-cell-depleted T cells, or PBMCs. The dataset comprised deeply sampled blood TCRbeta repertoires from subjects exposed to, actively infected with, or recovered from COVID-19. The repertoires were made available in a free public database intended to serve as a resource for research on the immune response to SARS-CoV-2. The samples were drawn from two sources: the first 160 participants of the ongoing ImmuneRACE study, and about 1,300 subjects contributed by 6 global collaborators. Nearly every sample came with metadata listing a de-identified subject ID, COVID-19 status, age in years and sex. Where available, HLA class I and class II types were taken from metadata supplied by the sample provider and were not determined by assay-based typing. Broad study findings and their caveats: The amount of clinical and demographic metadata varied by source and participant and was provided uncurated.

TCRbeta CDR3 regions were amplified from genomic DNA using the immunoSEQ Assay, a bias-controlled multiplex PCR. The paper's data handling went like this. Within the assay, amplification of reference gene primers was used to estimate how many nucleated cells each sample contained. To quantify the absolute abundance of each unique TCRbeta CDR3 rearrangement, sequence reads were collapsed and filtered. For each sample, productive Simpson clonality was calculated by taking the square root of Simpson's diversity index across productive rearrangements. TCRdb stores this immuneACCESS table with in-frame sequences only. Part of the clones is absent; in the studies checked, under half of the shortfall reflects unresolved V genes, and no reason is known for the rest. Clonal size and the V and J genes are those of that table, whereas D and trimming came from the DNA. This sample gives about 180,000 clones in total; approximately 84% of them show up just once. The top ten clones comprise 12% to 15% of the sample.

Collaborating institutions collected whole blood in K2EDTA tubes following their own protocols. Collaborator samples were shipped for TCRbeta analysis as frozen whole blood, isolated PBMCs, or DNA extracted from either sample type. Notes on this clone: Its recognized antigen is unknown. There are no base qualities to consult, and no much larger clone falls within one base.

V is trimmed back by 6 bases and J by 5 bases, and the junction contains 6 bases that no gene match accounts for. The CDR3 numbers 13 residues from cysteine through phenylalanine. Of all the DNA, just the CDR3 is kept, 39 bases in frame from base 1. CDR1 KGHSH and CDR2 LQKENI were looked up in the germline V gene. The sequence came from a man between 18 and 29 years old with active or convalescent COVID-19. Source material: peripheral blood. The rearranged chain carries TRBV18 and TRBJ2-7; 8 bases in between match TRBD2. CDR3 loop: CASSPGGKHEQYF. The DNA sequence follows: TGTGCCAGCTCTCCGGGAGGGAAACACGAGCAGTACTTC.